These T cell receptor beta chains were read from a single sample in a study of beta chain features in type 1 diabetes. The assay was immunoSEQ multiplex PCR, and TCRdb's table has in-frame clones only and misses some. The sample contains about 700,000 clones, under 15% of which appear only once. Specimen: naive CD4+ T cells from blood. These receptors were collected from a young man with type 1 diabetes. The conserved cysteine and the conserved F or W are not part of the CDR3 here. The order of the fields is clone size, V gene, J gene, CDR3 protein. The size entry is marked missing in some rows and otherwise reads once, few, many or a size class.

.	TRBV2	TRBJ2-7	ASRGTGSYEQY
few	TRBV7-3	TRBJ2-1	ASSLIPLYNEQF
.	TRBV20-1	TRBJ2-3	SATRTGPQY
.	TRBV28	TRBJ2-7	ASRSGSSYEQY
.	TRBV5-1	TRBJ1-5	ASRREDNQPQH
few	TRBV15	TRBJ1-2	ATSIQGDYGYT
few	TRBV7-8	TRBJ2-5	ASSSDEVHQETQY
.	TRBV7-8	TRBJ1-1	ASSFHREAEAF
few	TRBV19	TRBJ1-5	ASTWGARSNQPQH
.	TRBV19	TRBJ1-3	ASSIRRSSGNTIY
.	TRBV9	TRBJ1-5	ASTRTGAPNQPQH
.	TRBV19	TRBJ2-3	ASSITQYSRTDTQY
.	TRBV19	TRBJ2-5	ASMWTGDYQETQY
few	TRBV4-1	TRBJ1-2	ASSQEGEGYGYT
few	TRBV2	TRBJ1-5	ASSEGQSQPQH